This TCR beta chain was identified during a study of T cell repertoires in cytomegalovirus infection. Overall study: Selected CMV epitopes included recently identified HLA-C-restricted ones as well as well-studied HLA-B-restricted ones. CMV infection plus the matching HLA type was flagged by public TCR beta signatures.

Trimming cost V 5 bases and J 4 bases; bases outside gene matches: 10. Germline V gives CDR1 SGHVS, CDR2 FNYEAQ. The CDR3 is 16 amino acids. This clonotype has ten or more counts. Its antigen is as yet unknown. One entry per CDR3 protein, called by TCRdb with MiXCR from the reads. The sample records 550,000 to 700,000 distinct CDR3 sequences, approximately 40% being singletons. Study outcomes and limitations: Clonotype analysis showed dominance of the ex vivo response by HLA-C-restricted CMV-specific TCR beta clonotypes.

The source of this sequence is a human donor in good health (CMV status not recorded). Some clones in this sample may be carry-over from other donors' samples. The chain employs TRBV7-6 and TRBJ2-2; 7 nucleotides align to TRBD2. Sequencing used cultured PBMCs, obtained from culture after CMV antigen stimulation. The DNA of the CDR3 is TGTGCCAGCAGCCTACCGGGACTACTTCTCACCGGGGAGCTGTTTTTT. Its translation is CASSLPGLLLTGELFF.